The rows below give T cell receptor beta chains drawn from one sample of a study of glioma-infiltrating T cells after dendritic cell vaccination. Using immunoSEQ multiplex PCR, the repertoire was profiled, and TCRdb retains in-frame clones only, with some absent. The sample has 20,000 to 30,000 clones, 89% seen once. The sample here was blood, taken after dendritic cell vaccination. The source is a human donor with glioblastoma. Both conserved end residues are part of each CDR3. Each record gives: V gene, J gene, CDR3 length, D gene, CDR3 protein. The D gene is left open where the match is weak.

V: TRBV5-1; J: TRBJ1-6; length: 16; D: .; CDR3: CASSQTGLSLNSPLHF
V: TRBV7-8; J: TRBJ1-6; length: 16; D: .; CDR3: CASSLASGRGDSPLHF
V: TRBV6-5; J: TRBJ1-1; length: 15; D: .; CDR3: CASSSVGGRSTEAFF
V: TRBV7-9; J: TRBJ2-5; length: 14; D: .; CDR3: CASSRLVRGETQYF
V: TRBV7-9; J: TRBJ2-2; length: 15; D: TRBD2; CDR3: CASSSSGGRTGELFF
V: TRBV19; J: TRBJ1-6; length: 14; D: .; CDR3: CASSFAGYDSPLHF
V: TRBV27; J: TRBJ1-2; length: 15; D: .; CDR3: CASSRNRQENYGYTF
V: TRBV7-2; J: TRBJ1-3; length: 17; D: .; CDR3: CASSPDGAAVAGNTIYF
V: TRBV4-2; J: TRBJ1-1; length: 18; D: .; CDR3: CASSQLGFSGEMNTEAFF
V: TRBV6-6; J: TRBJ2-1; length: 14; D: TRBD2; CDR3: CASSNSGGDNEQFF
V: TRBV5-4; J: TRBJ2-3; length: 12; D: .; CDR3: CALRRDTDTQYF
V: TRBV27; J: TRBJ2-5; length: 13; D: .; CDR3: CASSLRRKETQYF